One sample yielded the 14 T cell receptor beta chains listed below, sequenced in a study of STAT5B mutations in CD4+ large granular lymphocyte leukemia. Sequencing was performed with immunoSEQ multiplex PCR; in TCRdb, only in-frame clones are kept and a portion is missing. The repertoire holds about 35,000 clones, with about 76% as singletons. Sequences were obtained from CD4+ T cells from blood buffy coats. Receptors originate from a human donor in good health.

The V and J genes are TRBV4-1 and TRBJ2-3, with 14 bases fitting TRBD2. Per the germline V gene, CDR1 is MGHRA and CDR2 is YSYEKL. J gave up 6 bases and V 1 base, and 3 bases lay outside the gene matches. This CDR3 comprises 16 residues. The CDR3 DNA is TGCGCCAGCAGCCAAGGGGGACTAGCGGGGGCCGATACGCAGTATTTT. It is translated as CASSQGGLAGADTQYF.

The chain carries TRBV18 and TRBJ1-1; the D gene is possibly TRBD1 (6 bases). Germline CDR1 and CDR2: KGHSH and LQKENI. The ends were cut back, 6 bases at V and 5 bases at J, with 13 bases in the middle. The CDR3 consists of 13 residues. Written as DNA, the CDR3 is TGTGCCAGCTCCCAAGGGGGTTGGACTGAAGCTTTCTTT. Amino acid sequence: CASSQGGWTEAFF.

The V call is TRBV7-9, the J call TRBJ1-5; D uncertain. V dropped 1 base and J dropped 6 bases, with 7 bases sitting between them. The CDR3 has 13 residues. The germline V gene encodes CDR1 SEHNR and CDR2 FQNEAQ (reference sequence). The CDR3 reads CASSLEAGQPQHF. DNA of the CDR3: TGTGCCAGCAGCTTAGAGGCGGGTCAGCCCCAGCATTTT.

This clone appeared a few times. The genes are TRBV6-1 and TRBJ1-1, with 8 bases identical to TRBD1. Germline V gene lookup returns CDR1 MNHNS and CDR2 SASEGT. V lost 0 bases and J lost 8; bases outside the gene matches: 5. The CDR3 runs 14 residues. The CDR3 is CASSEALRQGEAFF. Here the CDR3 DNA reads TGTGCCAGCAGTGAAGCGCTTCGACAGGGGGAAGCTTTCTTT.

The chain recombines TRBV5-4 with TRBJ2-1; TRBD2 matches at 10 bases. The CDR3 has 18 residues. CDR1 SGHNT and CDR2 YYREEE come from the germline V gene (reference sequence). V was pared by 3 bases and J by 7 bases, with 16 bases of the junction left unmatched. CDR3 amino acids: CASSSRVGGLAGANEQFF. Written as DNA, the CDR3 is TGTGCCAGCAGCTCCAGGGTGGGTGGGCTAGCGGGAGCGAATGAGCAGTTCTTC.

J is TRBJ1-2 and V is TRBV10-3; 9 bases are a match to TRBD1. From germline, CDR1 is ENHRY and CDR2 SYGVKD. V gave up 6 bases and J gave up 4 bases; unmatched junction bases: 6. This CDR3 spans 14 amino acids. The CDR3 loop is CAIRPTGGVYGYTF. Written as DNA, the CDR3 is TGTGCCATCAGGCCGACAGGGGGGGTCTATGGCTACACCTTC.

This chain joins TRBV15 and TRBJ1-1; D is unclear. The germline V gene encodes CDR1 LNHNV and CDR2 YYDKDF (reference sequence). V gave up 0 bases and J gave up 4 bases, with 21 bases separating them. This CDR3 has 18 amino acids. CDR3 protein: CATSRDHLLAEMGTEAFF. CDR3 DNA: TGTGCCACCAGCAGAGATCATCTGTTGGCTGAGATGGGCACTGAAGCTTTCTTT.

The chain recombines TRBV10-3 with TRBJ1-1, with 8 nucleotides matching TRBD1. V was pared by 6 bases and J by 1 base, with 4 bases of the junction left unmatched. The CDR3 is 14 amino acids. Germline-derived CDR1 and CDR2 are ENHRY and SYGVKD. The CDR3 here is CAISGDRGNTEAFF. The CDR3 region has the DNA TGTGCCATCAGCGGCGACAGGGGGAACACTGAAGCTTTCTTT.

This sequence joins TRBV25-1 and TRBJ1-4, with 7 bases aligning to TRBD1. In germline, CDR1 is MGHDK, CDR2 SYGVNS. With V trimmed by 7 bases and J by 0 bases, 14 bases remained unmatched. CDR3 size: 18 residues. CDR3 loop: CASTKGVGQNATNEKLFF. The CDR3 DNA sequence: TGTGCCAGCACCAAAGGGGTGGGACAGAATGCAACTAATGAAAAACTGTTTTTT.

The sample holds one count of this clone. V gene TRBV19 combines with J gene TRBJ2-1; TRBD2 agrees at 11 bases. The germline gives CDR1 LNHDA, CDR2 SQIVND (reference sequence). The CDR3 length is 16 residues. Losses at the gene ends were 11 bases for V and 2 bases for J; bases not matched to a gene: 11. CDR3 amino acids: CACSLAGARAYNEQFF. The DNA for the CDR3 is TGTGCCTGCTCACTAGCGGGGGCCAGGGCCTACAATGAGCAGTTCTTC.

The chain links TRBV5-1 to TRBJ1-2; 7 positions match TRBD1. Germline CDR1 is SGHRS and CDR2 is YFSETQ. J was trimmed by 4 bases and V by 7 bases; bases with no gene match: 19. This CDR3 has 17 amino acids. CDR3 region: CASGSSEGADYGYGYTF. CDR3 DNA sequence: TGCGCCAGCGGATCGTCCGAGGGGGCGGACTATGGCTATGGCTACACCTTC.

The gene calls are TRBV27 and TRBJ2-3; tentatively, D is TRBD1 (6 bases). Trimming stripped 1 base from V and 4 bases from J, with 9 bases between. Germline-derived CDR1 and CDR2 are MNHEY and SMNVEV (reference sequence). The length of the CDR3 is 14 residues. The CDR3 coding sequence is TGTGCCAGCAGTTTATGGAACAGGGCAGATACGCAGTATTTT. Translating it yields CASSLWNRADTQYF.

The chain joins TRBV5-4 to TRBJ2-7, with 9 bases that match TRBD1. J lost 5 bases, V lost 2 bases, and 14 bases had no gene match. This CDR3 is 17 amino acids long. Germline V gives CDR1 SGHNT, CDR2 YYREEE (reference sequence). The CDR3 loop reads CASSFPRGGTGNNEQYF. The CDR3 DNA reads as TGTGCCAGCAGCTTTCCCAGAGGGGGGACAGGGAATAACGAGCAGTACTTC.

The rearrangement links TRBV5-1 to TRBJ2-4; a possible D gene is TRBD1 (5 bases). Deletions cut 3 bases from V and 9 bases from J, with 19 bases between. CDR3 length: 15 residues. The germline V gene has CDR1 SGHRS and CDR2 YFSETQ. DNA for the CDR3: TGCGCCAGCAGCTCCAATTCCGGGCCTAGGGGCATTCAGTACTTC. Translation gives CASSSNSGPRGIQYF.